The 18 T cell receptor beta chains presented below share a single source sample, sequenced in a study of regulatory T cells in long-lasting Graves disease. To make TCR beta libraries, researchers used iRepertoire HTBI primers and Arm-PCR of CDR3 regions. TCRdb ran MiXCR on the multiplex PCR reads and lists one entry per CDR3 protein. The sample includes over 300,000 distinct CDR3 sequences, roughly a fifth of them seen just once. Noted time point: persistent/refractory GD, antithyroid drugs over 5 years with positive TRAb. RNA extracted from PBMCs served as the sequencing template. The sequences come from peripheral blood mononuclear cells (PBMCs), collected when the disease was refractory, from a patient treated with antithyroid drugs. The receptor source for this set is a female donor with Graves disease.

For this clonotype: This may stem from a read error, because a much larger clone lies one nucleotide away. The chain joins TRBV12-3 or TRBV12-4 to TRBJ1-5; weak D call: TRBD1 (6 bases). The CDR3 extends over 15 amino acids. The ends were cut back, 6 bases at V and 2 bases at J, with 14 bases in the middle. The CDR3 DNA reads TGTGCCAGCAGACCATCCCCAGGGGGCAATCAGCCCCAGCATTTT. It yields the protein CASRPSPGGNQPQHF.

This clonotype was found a few times. This chain links TRBV28 with TRBJ2-2; D is ambiguous. V lost 6 bases and J 0 bases, leaving 8 bases between the germline ends. Germline V gene lookup returns CDR1 MDHEN and CDR2 SYDVKM. The CDR3 sequence is 14 residues long. CDR3 DNA: TGTGCCAGCAGCCCAACATCGAACACCGGGGAGCTGTTTTTT. Its translation: CASSPTSNTGELFF.

This clonotype has more than one count but fewer than ten. This sequence joins TRBV7-2 and TRBJ2-7; the D is unclear. Trimming shortened V by 3 bases and J by 6 bases, and 6 bases separated the two germline ends. CDR1 is SGHTA and CDR2 is FQGNSA in the germline V gene. CDR3 length: 11 amino acids. The CDR3 bases are TGTGCCAGCAGCTTTAATATCGAGCAGTACTTC. Amino acids: CASSFNIEQYF.

The V call is TRBV19, the J call TRBJ1-4, with D tentatively TRBD1 (5 bases). CDR1 and CDR2 from the germline V gene are LNHDA and SQIVND (reference sequence). V dropped 3 bases and J dropped 0 bases, with 11 bases sitting between them. The CDR3 length is 16 residues. This chain's CDR3 is CASSIFGGATNEKLFF. Written as DNA, the CDR3 is TGTGCCAGTAGTATTTTCGGGGGTGCAACTAATGAAAAACTGTTTTTT. The full variable domain, with the rest looked up from reference TRBV19 and TRBJ1-4, is DGGITQSPKYLFRKEGQNVTLSCEQNLNHDAMYWYRQDPGQGLRLIYYSQIVNDFQKGDIAEGYSVSREKKESFPLTVTSAQKNPTAFYLCASSIFGGATNEKLFFGSGTQLSVL.

This clonotype was recorded many times. The gene calls are TRBV19 and TRBJ1-1; 7 bases match TRBD1. The CDR3 extends over 15 amino acids. CDR1 is LNHDA, CDR2 SQIVND, per germline (reference sequence). V dropped 0 bases and J dropped 3; count of bases not matched to a gene: 4. CDR3 region: CASSIDLGQYTEAFF. CDR3 DNA: TGTGCCAGTAGTATAGATCTGGGACAGTACACTGAAGCTTTCTTT.

This clonotype came up a few times. The chain combines TRBV19 with TRBJ1-1, with D unclear. Trimming removed 1 base from V and 7 bases from J, with 7 bases in between. This CDR3 is 12 amino acids long. Per germline, CDR1 LNHDA and CDR2 SQIVND (reference sequence). The CDR3 here is CASSIGQIEAFF. CDR3 coding DNA: TGTGCCAGTAGTATAGGCCAGATTGAAGCTTTCTTT.

Ten or more counts support this clonotype. J is TRBJ2-4 and V is TRBV7-2, with D uncertain. V lost 2 bases and J 0 bases, leaving 5 bases between the germline ends. This CDR3 comprises 14 residues. Germline V lookup: CDR1 SGHTA, CDR2 FQGNSA. For the CDR3, the DNA is TGTGCCAGCAGCTTAAATCTAGCCAAAAACATTCAGTACTTC. This sequence encodes CASSLNLAKNIQYF.

The rearrangement joins TRBV24-1 to TRBJ2-3; 7 bases are a match to TRBD1. Losses at the gene ends were 2 bases for V and 2 bases for J; bases not matched to a gene: 9. Germline CDR1 and CDR2: KGHDR and SFDVKD. The CDR3 totals 17 residues. CDR3 bases: TGTGCCACCAGTGATTCGGGGACAGCCGTCCACACAGATACGCAGTATTTT. Amino acid sequence: CATSDSGTAVHTDTQYF.

This clonotype has a count of ten or more. CDR3 residues: CASRTGTGFYGYTF. The CDR3 nucleotides read TGTGCCAGCAGGACCGGGACAGGGTTCTATGGCTACACCTTC. The gene calls are TRBV6-1 and TRBJ1-2, with 9 bases identical to TRBD1. This CDR3 has 14 amino acids. Germline CDR1 and CDR2: MNHNS and SASEGT. The junction had 6 bases not matched to a gene; V was cut back by 6 bases and J by 4 bases.

This clonotype has only a few counts. This chain connects TRBV6-5 to TRBJ1-2; 7 nucleotides agree with TRBD1. The CDR3 is 14 amino acids. The J segment lost 2 bases and the V segment lost 4 bases, leaving 4 bases of the junction unmatched. Germline V CDR1 and CDR2: MNHEY, SVGAGI. CDR3 region: CASSWDRENYGYTF. In DNA, the CDR3 is TGTGCCAGCAGTTGGGACAGAGAAAACTATGGCTACACCTTC.

This clonotype has a handful of counts. The CDR3 sequence: CASSQGLAVRYEQYF. Here the CDR3 DNA reads TGCGCCAGCAGCCAAGGACTAGCAGTACGCTACGAGCAGTACTTC. The V gene is TRBV5-1, the J gene TRBJ2-7, with 8 bases matching TRBD2. The length of the CDR3 is 15 residues. The ends lost 4 bases at V and 3 bases at J; junction bases unmatched: 9. CDR1 SGHRS and CDR2 YFSETQ come from the germline V gene. Full variable domain (missing parts from reference TRBV5-1 and TRBJ2-7): KAGVTQTPRYLIKTRGQQVTLSCSPISGHRSVSWYQQTPGQGLQFLFEYFSETQRNKGNFPGRFSGRQFSNSRSEMNVSTLELGDSALYLCASSQGLAVRYEQYFGPGTRLTVT.

This chain uses TRBV10-2 with TRBJ2-4; tentative D call: TRBD2 (7 bases). Germline CDR1 WSHSY, CDR2 SAAADI. The CDR3 is 17 amino acids. With 3 bases removed from V and 7 bases from J, the gap between germline ends came to 22 bases. The chain's CDR3 is CASSEAGGQTWQNIQYF. The CDR3 bases are TGCGCCAGCAGTGAAGCCGGGGGGCAAACGTGGCAGAACATTCAGTACTTC.

The chain recombines TRBV29-1 with TRBJ2-1; D possibly corresponds to TRBD1 (6 bases). The germline V gene encodes CDR1 SQVTM and CDR2 ANQGSEA. With 3 bases removed from V and 4 bases from J, the gap between germline ends came to 13 bases. This CDR3 spans 14 amino acids. The CDR3 region is CSVEGAGKYNEQFF. In nucleotides, the CDR3 is TGCAGCGTTGAGGGGGCAGGGAAATACAATGAGCAGTTCTTC.

There are many counts of this clonotype. The chain combines TRBV3-1 with TRBJ1-1; D possibly corresponds to TRBD1 (5 bases). V was shortened by 3 bases and J by 4 bases, with 12 bases between the two germline ends. Germline V gene sequence: CDR1 LGHDT, CDR2 YNNKEL (reference sequence). This CDR3 region has 14 residues. The CDR3 reads CASSQPGVSTEAFF. CDR3 DNA: TGTGCCAGCAGCCAGCCGGGGGTTAGCACTGAAGCTTTCTTT.

Turning to this clonotype: Because it lacks the conserved phenylalanine or tryptophan at the end, this CDR3 is likely a read error. This sequence joins TRBV6-2 or TRBV6-3 and TRBJ1-2; D is perhaps TRBD1 (5 bases). In germline, CDR1 is MNHEY, CDR2 SVGEGT. The V and J ends lost 3 bases and 5 bases respectively, with 10 bases between them. This CDR3 contains 13 residues. As DNA, the CDR3 is TGTGCCAGCAGTTATGGGGCCAGGTATGGCTACACCCTC. Its protein is CASSYGARYGYTL.

In its sample, this clonotype was seen many times. The rearrangement joins TRBV5-1 to TRBJ1-1; possible D gene TRBD1, 6 bases. The germline gives CDR1 SGHRS, CDR2 YFSETQ. CDR3 size: 14 residues. The V gene lost 5 bases and the J gene lost 0 bases, with 11 bases spanning the gap. CDR3 in amino acids: CASRVGGMNTEAFF. In DNA form, the CDR3 reads TGCGCCAGCAGGGTAGGGGGGATGAACACTGAAGCTTTCTTT.

Details on this clonotype: A read error is possible here, since a much larger clone lies one base away. V is TRBV12-3 or TRBV12-4 and J is TRBJ2-5; D may be TRBD1 (6 bases). The CDR3 loop spans 12 amino acids. V shed 8 bases and J shed 7 bases, with 14 bases lying between them. The CDR3 nucleotides read TGTGCCAGCTGTAGGACAGAAGGGACCCAGTACTTC. Its translation: CASCRTEGTQYF.

This rearrangement joins TRBV11-2 to TRBJ2-5; D not certain. Trimming pared 2 bases from V and 5 bases from J, leaving 15 bases between. Germline V gene data show CDR1 as SGHAT and CDR2 as FQNNGV. The CDR3 is made up of 15 amino acids. CDR3 sequence (DNA): TGTGCCAGCAGCTTACTTAATGCCGCTTCGGAGACCCAGTACTTC. As protein: CASSLLNAASETQYF. The whole variable domain, filled in from reference TRBV11-2 and TRBJ2-5, reads EAGVAQSPRYKIIEKRQSVAFWCNPISGHATLYWYQQILGQGPKLLIQFQNNGVVDDSQLPKDRFSAERLKGVDSTLKIQPAKLEDSAVYLCASSLLNAASETQYFGPGTRLLVL.